The 9 T cell receptor beta chains listed next were all sequenced from one sample in a study of regulatory T cells in long-lasting Graves disease. iRepertoire HTBI primers and Arm-PCR of CDR3 regions built TCR beta libraries. A single record per CDR3 protein comes from TCRdb applying MiXCR to the multiplex PCR reads. The repertoire holds 540,000 or so distinct CDR3 sequences, with 13% as singletons. Described time point: newly diagnosed GD, antithyroid drugs for less than 3 months. The TCR library used RNA extracted from PBMCs. These data also featured in a second study, about T cells in Graves' hyperthyroidism and ophthalmopathy.

Here the sequenced sample was peripheral blood mononuclear cells (PBMCs), taken at new diagnosis, from a patient treated with antithyroid drugs. Receptor source: a man under 40 with Graves disease.

With regard to this clonotype: Just one base apart from a much larger clone, this may be a read error. This rearrangement joins TRBV19 to TRBJ1-1, with D hard to call. Trimming stripped 3 bases from V and 1 base from J, with 9 bases between. CDR1 LNHDA and CDR2 SQIVND come from the germline V gene (reference sequence). This CDR3 contains 14 residues. In DNA form, the CDR3 reads TGTGCCAGTAGTATCAAACGAGGGAACACTGAAGCTTTCTTT. Translation gives CASSIKRGNTEAFF.

This clonotype was seen many times. V gene TRBV5-5 combines with J gene TRBJ2-1; 16 bases are shared with TRBD2. The CDR3 length is 18 residues. The V gene end was trimmed by 4 bases and the J gene end by 2 bases; junction bases not matched to a gene: 6. Germline loops: CDR1 SGHKS, CDR2 YYEKEE (reference sequence). The CDR3 DNA is TGTGCCAGCAGCCTGGGACTAGCGGGAGGGTTAACCTACAATGAGCAGTTCTTC. Its protein product is CASSLGLAGGLTYNEQFF.

The V gene is TRBV14, the J gene TRBJ1-1; 7 bases line up with TRBD1. Germline CDR1 is SGHDN and CDR2 is FVKESK. V was clipped by 3 bases and J by 4 bases; unmatched bases: 8. The CDR3 consists of 15 residues. The CDR3 spells CASSQRQGLLTEAFF. CDR3 sequence (DNA): TGTGCCAGCAGCCAGAGACAGGGACTTCTCACTGAAGCTTTCTTT.

This clonotype was picked up many times. The gene calls are TRBV11-2 and TRBJ2-7, with 7 bases lining up with TRBD2. Germline V gene lookup returns CDR1 SGHAT and CDR2 FQNNGV. The V segment lost 10 bases and the J segment 0 bases; nucleotides outside the gene matches: 9. The CDR3 loop spans 14 amino acids. This CDR3 reads CATPLPGGSYEQYF. Here the CDR3 DNA reads TGTGCCACCCCCCTACCGGGGGGCTCCTACGAGCAGTACTTC.

As to this clonotype: Being one base from a much bigger clone, this may be a read error. CDR3 DNA: TGTGCCTGGAGTGGACCCACAGACCCCCTGTACGGGCAGTACTTC. This gives the protein CAWSGPTDPLYGQYF. This rearrangement joins TRBV30 to TRBJ2-7, with D uncertain. Germline CDR1 and CDR2: GTSNPN and SVGIG (reference sequence). The CDR3 has 15 residues.

This chain connects TRBV7-3 to TRBJ2-1; TRBD1 matches at 7 bases. The germline gives CDR1 SGHTA, CDR2 FQGTGA. V lost 0 bases and J lost 10; bases outside the gene matches: 9. The CDR3 totals 15 residues. The CDR3 nucleotides are TGTGCCAGCAGCTTAACGCTAGGGGGCAGGGCCGAGCAGTTCTTC. This sequence encodes CASSLTLGGRAEQFF.

The gene calls are TRBV20-1 and TRBJ1-5, with TRBD1 matching over 8 bases. The trim removed 5 bases at V and 2 bases at J, leaving 5 bases unmatched. Germline lookup yields CDR1 DFQATT and CDR2 SNEGSKA (reference sequence). The CDR3 totals 14 residues. DNA for the CDR3: TGCAGTGCTGCTCAGGGGGCCCGCAATCAGCCCCAGCATTTT. It codes for CSAAQGARNQPQHF.

This clonotype turned up a few times. CDR3 residues: CASSFAGGRWPQYF. CDR3 nucleotides: TGTGCCAGCAGTTTCGCGGGGGGGAGATGGCCCCAGTACTTC. This chain joins TRBV12-3 or TRBV12-4 and TRBJ2-5; 9 bases align to TRBD2. CDR3 length: 14 residues. The J segment lost 9 bases and the V segment lost 3 bases, leaving 8 bases of the junction unmatched.

The rearrangement links TRBV6-1 to TRBJ2-3, with D possibly TRBD2 on 6 matching bases. V lost 7 bases, J lost 3 bases, and 17 bases lay in between. The CDR3 has 15 residues. Germline lookup yields CDR1 MNHNS and CDR2 SASEGT. The CDR3 here is CASISLRAGTDTQYF. The CDR3 DNA reads as TGTGCCAGCATTTCGTTGAGGGCGGGGACAGATACGCAGTATTTT.